The TCR beta chain described here comes from a study of T cell responses to AZD1222 COVID-19 vaccine. Trimming took off 11 bases at V and 5 bases at J, with 15 bases between the two ends. Germline CDR1 is MNHEY and CDR2 is SVGAGI. This CDR3 contains 13 residues. Here immunoSEQ multiplex PCR was the method, and the copy in TCRdb shows in-frame clones only, minus some. This sample carries under 200,000 clones, 85% to 95% of them seen once, and the ten largest clones take around 4%. The chain links TRBV6-5 to TRBJ2-2; D call uncertain. This material consisted of peripheral blood, taken on day 0 of AZD1222 vaccination. The sequence came from an adult in good health. CDR3 nucleotides: TGTGCCTCCAGAACAGTACGTACCGGGGAGCTGTTTTTT. This codes for CASRTVRTGELFF.